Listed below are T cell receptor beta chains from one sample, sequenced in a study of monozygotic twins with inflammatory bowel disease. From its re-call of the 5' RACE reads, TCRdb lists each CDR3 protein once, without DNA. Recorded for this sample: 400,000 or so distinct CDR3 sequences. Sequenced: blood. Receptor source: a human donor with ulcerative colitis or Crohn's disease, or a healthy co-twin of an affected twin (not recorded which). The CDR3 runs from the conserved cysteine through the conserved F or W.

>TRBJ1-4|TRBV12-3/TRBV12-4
CASSFTGGANEKLFF
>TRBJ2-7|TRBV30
CAWSGGIYEQYF
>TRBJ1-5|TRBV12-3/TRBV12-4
CASRSQGLGNQPQHF
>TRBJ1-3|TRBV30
CAWIRGNTIYF
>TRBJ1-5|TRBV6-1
CASRSRDRDNQPQHF
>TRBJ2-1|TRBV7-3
CASSLKGGLTRNEQFF
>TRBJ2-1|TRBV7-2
CASSRRGTGGNEQFF
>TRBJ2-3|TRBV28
CASSNTSGKRDTQYF
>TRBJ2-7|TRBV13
CASSAQTGTGAYEQYF
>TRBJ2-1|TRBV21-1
CASSGAGVGTRRNEQFF
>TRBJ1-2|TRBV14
CASSQFDSNYGYTF
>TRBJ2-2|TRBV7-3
CASSLRGRNTGELFF
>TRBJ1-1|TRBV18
CASSPARDGEAFF
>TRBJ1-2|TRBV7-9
CASSPHDRIYGYTF
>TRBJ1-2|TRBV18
CASSPQANYGYTF
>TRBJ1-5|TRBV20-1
CSASGQGGNQPQHF
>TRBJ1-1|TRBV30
CAWSRQSNTEAFF
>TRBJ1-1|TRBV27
CASSIGPTNTEAFF
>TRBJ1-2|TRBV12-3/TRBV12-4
CASLDRGSRGYTF
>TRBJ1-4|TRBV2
CASLGGLQLFF
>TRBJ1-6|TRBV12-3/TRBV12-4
CASGEGGPLHF
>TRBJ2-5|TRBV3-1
CASSLYTYQETQYF
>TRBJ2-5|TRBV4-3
CASSQDHVGPGNQYF
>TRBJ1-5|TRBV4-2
CASSQDGGGGNQPQHF
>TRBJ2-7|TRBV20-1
CSAILAGGSGEQYF
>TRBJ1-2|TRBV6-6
CASKPDGGVYGYTF
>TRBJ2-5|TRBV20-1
CSAGLAGETQYF
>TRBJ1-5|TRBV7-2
CASSLEAGSGNQPQHF
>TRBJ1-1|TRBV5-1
CASSGTGGGTEAFF
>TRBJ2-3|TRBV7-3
CASSLTSGAFSTDTQYF
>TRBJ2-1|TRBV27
CASSGQLAAVNEQFF
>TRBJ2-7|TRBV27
CASRQGLSYEQYF